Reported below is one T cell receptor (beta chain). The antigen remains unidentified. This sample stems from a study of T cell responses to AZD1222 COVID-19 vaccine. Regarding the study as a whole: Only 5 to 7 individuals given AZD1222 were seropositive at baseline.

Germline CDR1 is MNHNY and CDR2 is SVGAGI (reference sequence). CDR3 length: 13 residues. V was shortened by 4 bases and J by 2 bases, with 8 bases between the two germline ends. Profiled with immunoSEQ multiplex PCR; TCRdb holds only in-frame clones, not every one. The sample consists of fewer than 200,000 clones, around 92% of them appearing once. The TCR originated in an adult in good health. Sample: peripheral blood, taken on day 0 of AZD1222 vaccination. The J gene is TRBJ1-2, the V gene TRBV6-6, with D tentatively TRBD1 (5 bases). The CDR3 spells CASSLDSNYGYTF. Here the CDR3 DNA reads TGTGCCAGCAGTTTAGACAGCAACTATGGCTACACCTTC.